Listed here are 31 T cell receptor beta chains from one sample, sequenced in a study of cytomegalovirus exposure and HLA in healthy donors. Repertoires were generated with immunoSEQ multiplex PCR, while TCRdb's copy carries only in-frame clones and drops some. The table includes around 130,000 clones, about 90% detected once. The material sequenced was PBMCs. All receptors derive from a man aged 25-40 years in good health and CMV-seronegative.

V and J are TRBV25-1 and TRBJ2-5; TRBD1 aligns across 12 bases. With 9 bases clipped from V and 5 bases from J, the junction kept 10 bases outside the gene matches. Germline V lookup: CDR1 MGHDK, CDR2 SYGVNS. There are 15 residues in the CDR3. The CDR3 reads CASTGDRGHVETQYF. The CDR3, as DNA: TGTGCCAGTACGGGGGACAGGGGGCACGTCGAGACCCAGTACTTC.

V gene TRBV19 combines with J gene TRBJ1-6; the D is unclear. Trimming cost V 0 bases and J 8 bases, with 5 bases left between them. Germline V lookup: CDR1 LNHDA, CDR2 SQIVND (reference sequence). This CDR3 has 13 residues. The CDR3, as DNA: TGTGCCAGTAGTATAGAGGAGGATTCACCCCTCCACTTT. This sequence encodes CASSIEEDSPLHF.

The chain couples TRBV10-3 to TRBJ2-3; 9 positions agree with TRBD2. This CDR3 spans 19 amino acids. The germline V gene has CDR1 ENHRY and CDR2 SYGVKD. V trimming: 2 bases; J trimming: 0 bases; junction bases outside the gene matches: 12. The CDR3 spells CAISEPRVAGVGSTDTQYF. The CDR3 DNA reads as TGTGCCATCAGTGAGCCCCGGGTAGCGGGGGTTGGGAGCACAGATACGCAGTATTTT.

V and J are TRBV7-2 and TRBJ1-4, with a weak D call TRBD1 (6 bases). The CDR3 has 13 amino acids. Germline CDR1 reads SGHTA; CDR2 reads FQGNSA. The ends were cut back, 7 bases at V and 8 bases at J, with 14 bases in the middle. In DNA form, the CDR3 reads TGTGCCAGCACGCGGGGGGCAAAGGAAAAACTGTTTTTT. This codes for CASTRGAKEKLFF. Supplemented by reference TRBV7-2 and TRBJ1-4, the full variable domain reads GAGVSQSPSNKVTEKGKDVELRCDPISGHTALYWYRQSLGQGLEFLIYFQGNSAPDKSGLPSDRFSAERTGGSVSTLTIQRTQQEDSAVYLCASTRGAKEKLFFGSGTQLSVL.

V gene TRBV4-1 combines with J gene TRBJ2-7; TRBD1 agrees at 9 bases. The junction had 10 bases not matched to a gene; V was cut back by 6 bases and J by 4 bases. CDR1 MGHRA and CDR2 YSYEKL come from the germline V gene. There are 15 residues in the CDR3. CDR3 protein: CASSQTGGARYEQYF. CDR3 in DNA: TGCGCCAGCAGTCAAACAGGGGGCGCTCGGTACGAGCAGTACTTC.

The chain carries TRBV20-1 and TRBJ1-2; no definite D call. In germline, CDR1 is DFQATT, CDR2 SNEGSKA (reference sequence). Between the trimmed V and J ends, which lost 5 bases and 4 bases, there was a span of 8 bases. The CDR3 runs to 11 residues. CDR3 coding DNA: TGCAGTGCTCAGAGGAGCTATGGCTACACCTTC. It yields the protein CSAQRSYGYTF.

The V gene is TRBV6-6, the J gene TRBJ1-1; D uncertain. Germline CDR1 and CDR2: MNHNY and SVGAGI (reference sequence). This CDR3 is 14 amino acids long. V was shortened by 2 bases and J by 1 base, with 8 bases between the two germline ends. The CDR3 is CASSYIGRNTEAFF. In DNA, the CDR3 is TGTGCCAGCAGTTACATTGGTAGGAACACTGAAGCTTTCTTT.

The V call is TRBV5-1, the J call TRBJ2-2, with TRBD2 as a possible D gene (6 bases). Germline-derived CDR1 and CDR2 are SGHRS and YFSETQ. V lost 0 bases to trimming and J lost 5 bases, with 11 bases between them. There are 15 residues in the CDR3. The CDR3 region is CASSLVEGRTGELFF. As DNA, the CDR3 is TGCGCCAGCAGCTTGGTCGAGGGGAGGACCGGGGAGCTGTTTTTT.

The J gene is TRBJ1-5, the V gene TRBV7-9, with 7 positions matching TRBD1. J lost 2 bases, V lost 0 bases, and 1 base had no gene match. This CDR3 spans 15 amino acids. CDR1 is SEHNR and CDR2 is FQNEAQ in the germline V gene (reference sequence). CDR3 residues: CASSLAGGGNQPQHF. The CDR3 region has the DNA TGTGCCAGCAGCTTAGCAGGGGGCGGCAATCAGCCCCAGCATTTT.

The chain links TRBV6-4 to TRBJ2-1; 16 nucleotides agree with TRBD2. V was pared by 2 bases and J by 9 bases, with 1 base of the junction left unmatched. This CDR3 contains 15 residues. From germline, CDR1 is MRHNA and CDR2 SNTAGT. In DNA form, the CDR3 reads TGTGCCAGCAGTGACGGGACTAGCGGGGGGGCTGAGCAGTTCTTC. Translation gives CASSDGTSGGAEQFF.

This clone came up once. The chain combines TRBV5-1 with TRBJ2-2; 12 positions agree with TRBD1. Germline values: CDR1 SGHRS, CDR2 YFSETQ. The CDR3 runs 17 residues. The junction had 3 bases not matched to a gene; V was cut back by 3 bases and J by 0 bases. The CDR3 region has the DNA TGCGCCAGCAGCTCCGGGACAGGGGGCCCGAACACCGGGGAGCTGTTTTTT. This codes for CASSSGTGGPNTGELFF.

J is TRBJ1-3 and V is TRBV7-9; no clear D. Germline-derived CDR1 and CDR2 are SEHNR and FQNEAQ (reference sequence). This CDR3 is 15 amino acids long. The V end lost 6 bases, the J end lost 0 bases, and 12 bases lay between the germline ends. For the CDR3, the DNA is TGTGCCAGCAGAACGACGGGGTTCTCTGGAAACACCATATATTTT. Translation gives CASRTTGFSGNTIYF.

V usage is TRBV4-3 and J usage is TRBJ1-1; D unclear. The length of the CDR3 is 14 residues. The germline V gene has CDR1 LGHNA and CDR2 YSLEER. V dropped 0 bases and J dropped 3 bases, with 8 bases sitting between them. In nucleotides, the CDR3 is TGCGCCAGCAGCCAAGATAGAAGCTACACTGAAGCTTTCTTT. Encoded protein: CASSQDRSYTEAFF.

This clone was recorded once. V is TRBV4-1 and J is TRBJ2-3, with D perhaps matching TRBD1 (5 bases). With 1 base removed from V and 2 bases from J, the gap between germline ends came to 19 bases. Looked up from germline, CDR1 is MGHRA and CDR2 is YSYEKL. The CDR3 spans 18 residues. This chain's CDR3 is CASSQAVEGATPTDTQYF. The CDR3 nucleotides read TGCGCCAGCAGCCAAGCGGTCGAAGGGGCGACCCCCACAGATACGCAGTATTTT.

J is TRBJ1-3 and V is TRBV7-2; 7 bases fit TRBD1. The CDR3 has 16 residues. Per germline, CDR1 SGHTA and CDR2 FQGNSA. The trim removed 5 bases at V and 2 bases at J, leaving 9 bases unmatched. CDR3: CASSRRRGMTGNTIYF. CDR3 coding DNA: TGTGCCAGCAGCCGACGCAGGGGGATGACTGGAAACACCATATATTTT.

This chain uses TRBV7-2 with TRBJ1-3; 7 nucleotides match TRBD1. J lost 7 bases, V lost 5 bases, and 8 bases had no gene match. The CDR3 is made up of 14 amino acids. Germline V gene sequence: CDR1 SGHTA, CDR2 FQGNSA. The CDR3 region is CASSRATGWNTIYF. The CDR3 DNA is TGTGCCAGCAGCAGGGCGACAGGGTGGAACACCATATATTTT.

The chain uses TRBV19 and TRBJ1-2, with 8 bases matching TRBD1. Germline-derived CDR1 and CDR2 are LNHDA and SQIVND (reference sequence). Unmatched junction bases numbered 4, after V lost 2 bases and J lost 2 bases. The CDR3 is 15 amino acids. CDR3 loop: CASSIPGQENYGYTF. The CDR3 DNA sequence: TGTGCCAGTAGTATACCGGGACAGGAAAACTATGGCTACACCTTC.

The chain uses TRBV6-5 and TRBJ1-5; 9 nucleotides match TRBD1. Germline CDR1 MNHEY, CDR2 SVGAGI. V gave up 9 bases and J gave up 6 bases; unmatched junction bases: 6. CDR3 size: 13 residues. The chain's CDR3 is CASRTGVGQPQHF. DNA for the CDR3: TGTGCCAGTCGGACAGGGGTCGGTCAGCCCCAGCATTTT.

The CDR3 region is CASSLPRGQTGYEKLFF. CDR3 nucleotide sequence: TGTGCCAGCAGCTTGCCTAGGGGGCAGACAGGGTACGAAAAACTGTTTTTT. This rearrangement joins TRBV7-9 to TRBJ1-4; 7 nucleotides agree with TRBD1. V lost 3 bases to trimming and J lost 8 bases; unmatched junction nucleotides: 15. The CDR3 sequence is 17 residues long. Germline lookup yields CDR1 SEHNR and CDR2 FQNEAQ (reference sequence).

This clone was recorded only once. The chain employs TRBV27 and TRBJ1-2; maybe TRBD1 (6 bases). CDR3 length: 13 amino acids. V was clipped by 3 bases and J by 4 bases, with 9 bases between them. CDR1 and CDR2 (germline): MNHEY, SMNVEV (reference sequence). As DNA, the CDR3 is TGTGCCAGCAGTTTCAGGGGAAGCTATGGCTACACCTTC. Protein sequence: CASSFRGSYGYTF.

CDR3 coding DNA: TGTGCCACCACCCCCGGGGGACTCTACGAGCAGTACTTC. Its protein is CATTPGGLYEQYF. This rearrangement joins TRBV11-2 to TRBJ2-7, with D possibly matching TRBD2 (6 bases). V shed 10 bases and J shed 3 bases, with 16 bases lying between them. The CDR3 contains 13 residues. Germline V lookup: CDR1 SGHAT, CDR2 FQNNGV. Supplemented by reference TRBV11-2 and TRBJ2-7, the full variable domain reads EAGVAQSPRYKIIEKRQSVAFWCNPISGHATLYWYQQILGQGPKLLIQFQNNGVVDDSQLPKDRFSAERLKGVDSTLKIQPAKLEDSAVYLCATTPGGLYEQYFGPGTRLTVT.

The genes are TRBV27 and TRBJ1-1; no reliable D call. CDR1 and CDR2 from the germline V gene are MNHEY and SMNVEV (reference sequence). V was trimmed by 7 bases and J by 4 bases, leaving 7 bases between them. The CDR3 covers 11 residues. The DNA of the CDR3 is TGTGCCAGCACCCACGGCACTGAAGCTTTCTTT. This sequence encodes CASTHGTEAFF.

The V gene is TRBV5-6, the J gene TRBJ2-7; tentative D call: TRBD1 (5 bases). CDR1 is SGHDT and CDR2 is YYEEEE in the germline V gene. Trimming removed 4 bases from V and 2 bases from J, with 13 bases in between. This CDR3 is built from 14 residues. For the CDR3, the DNA is TGTGCCAGCAGCAGGGGCGTCGGCCCCTACGAGCAGTACTTC. It codes for CASSRGVGPYEQYF.

The chain links TRBV15 to TRBJ2-7, with 8 bases that match TRBD1. The CDR3 is made up of 14 amino acids. CDR1 is LNHNV and CDR2 is YYDKDF in the germline V gene (reference sequence). J gave up 1 base and V 5 bases, and 4 bases lay outside the gene matches. The CDR3 region is CATSRTGLSYEQYF. The DNA of the CDR3 is TGTGCCACCAGCCGGACAGGGTTGTCCTACGAGCAGTACTTC.

The chain has TRBV9 and TRBJ1-6, with a tentative D call TRBD1 (5 bases). Per germline, CDR1 SGDLS and CDR2 YYNGEE. Trimming pared 4 bases from V and 6 bases from J, leaving 11 bases between. This CDR3 is built from 14 residues. The CDR3 DNA reads TGTGCCAGCAGCACTCGGACATCTAATTCACCCCTCCACTTT. Its translation is CASSTRTSNSPLHF. Based on the CDR3 plus reference TRBV9 and TRBJ1-6, the full variable domain is DSGVTQTPKHLITATGQRVTLRCSPRSGDLSVYWYQQSLDQGLQFLIQYYNGEERAKGNILERFSAQQFPDLHSELNLSSLELGDSALYFCASSTRTSNSPLHFGNGTRLTVT.

The chain employs TRBV18 and TRBJ1-6; 10 nucleotides agree with TRBD1. Germline assignment: CDR1 KGHSH and CDR2 LQKENI. V gave up 8 bases and J gave up 7 bases; unmatched junction bases: 11. The CDR3 spans 16 residues. The CDR3 DNA reads as TGTGCCAGCACCGACAGGGGGCCTGGGGGCAATTCACCCCTCCACTTT. This encodes CASTDRGPGGNSPLHF.

The chain uses TRBV7-9 and TRBJ1-1; 8 bases fit TRBD1. The CDR3 has 14 amino acids. The germline gives CDR1 SEHNR, CDR2 FQNEAQ (reference sequence). J gave up 3 bases and V 2 bases, and 2 bases lay outside the gene matches. This CDR3 is CASSLMGQDTEAFF. Written as DNA, the CDR3 is TGTGCCAGCAGCTTAATGGGACAGGACACTGAAGCTTTCTTT.

A note on this clone: This sample also contains other DNA sequences that code for the same CDR3. The chain carries TRBV6-5 and TRBJ1-5; a possible D gene is TRBD1 (5 bases). The CDR3 runs to 16 residues. V was shortened by 4 bases and J by 0 bases, with 13 bases between the two germline ends. The V gene's germline CDR1 is MNHEY and CDR2 SVGAGI. This chain's CDR3 is CASSSPGGYSNQPQHF. The CDR3 bases are TGTGCCAGCAGTTCCCCCGGGGGTTATAGCAATCAGCCCCAGCATTTT.

This clone was detected once. The DNA for the CDR3 is TGTGCCAGCAGTCCCGGGACAGGGGCCACTGAAGCTTTCTTT. It translates to CASSPGTGATEAFF. The V and J genes are TRBV27 and TRBJ1-1, with 10 positions matching TRBD1. V was clipped by 5 bases and J by 4 bases; unmatched bases: 4. Germline-derived CDR1 and CDR2 are MNHEY and SMNVEV (reference sequence). CDR3 size: 14 residues.

The rearrangement joins TRBV7-9 to TRBJ1-1; 10 positions match TRBD1. The CDR3 is made up of 16 amino acids. Trimming removed 6 bases from V and 3 bases from J; junction bases left unmatched: 10. Germline V lookup: CDR1 SEHNR, CDR2 FQNEAQ (reference sequence). CDR3 sequence reads: CASSRRGTGADTEAFF. In nucleotides, the CDR3 is TGTGCCAGCAGTCGCCGGGGGACAGGGGCGGACACTGAAGCTTTCTTT.

The V and J genes are TRBV19 and TRBJ2-1; TRBD2 aligns across 11 bases. Losses at the gene ends were 5 bases for V and 10 bases for J; bases not matched to a gene: 13. This CDR3 region has 16 residues. The germline V gene encodes CDR1 LNHDA and CDR2 SQIVND (reference sequence). CDR3 sequence: CASSPRSRWTSGEQFF. The CDR3 DNA sequence: TGTGCCAGTAGTCCCAGATCCCGCTGGACTAGCGGGGAGCAGTTCTTC.